This is a list of T cell receptor beta chains from one sample in a study of shared clonotypes between healthy human individuals. The repertoire was sequenced with immunoSEQ multiplex PCR; TCRdb's copy has only in-frame clones and lacks some. The sample records 1.4 million or so clones, 98% to 99% being singletons. The source material was naive CD4+ T cells sorted from blood. The receptors come from a man aged 25-40 years in good health. Each CDR3 is given with its conserved first and last residue. A D gene is named only where the DNA matches it firmly. Some rows have no size entry. The others give once, few or many, or a class for an expanded clone.

D gene,V gene,J gene,clone size,CDR3 protein,CDR3 DNA
NA,TRBV10-3,TRBJ2-3,NA,CAISAQDTQYF,TGTGCCATCAGTGCTCAAGATACGCAGTATTTT
NA,TRBV11-1,TRBJ2-1,NA,CASSLAPYTYNEQFF,TGCGCCAGCAGCTTAGCCCCGTACACCTACAATGAGCAGTTCTTC
TRBD2,TRBV5-1,TRBJ2-5,once,CASSLALAGSETQYF,TGCGCCAGCAGCTTGGCTCTAGCGGGGTCGGAGACCCAGTACTTC
NA,TRBV11-2,TRBJ2-1,once,CASSLDPGEQFF,TGTGCCAGCAGCTTAGACCCGGGCGAGCAGTTCTTC
NA,TRBV19,TRBJ2-5,NA,CASSIATGKVETQYF,TGTGCCAGTAGTATCGCAACAGGCAAGGTCGAGACCCAGTACTTC
TRBD1,TRBV29-1,TRBJ2-1,NA,CSARGPTRGNEQFF,TGCAGCGCCAGGGGGCCGACCCGCGGCAATGAGCAGTTCTTC
NA,TRBV28,TRBJ1-5,once,CASSWQGQPQHF,TGTGCCAGCAGTTGGCAGGGTCAGCCCCAGCATTTT
TRBD2,TRBV15,TRBJ2-3,NA,CATSRRTSGREDTQYF,TGTGCCACCAGCAGGAGGACTAGCGGGAGAGAGGATACGCAGTATTTT
NA,TRBV5-1,TRBJ1-5,NA,CASSLMGVGQPQHF,TGCGCCAGCAGCTTGATGGGGGTCGGGCAGCCCCAGCATTTT
TRBD2,TRBV2,TRBJ2-1,once,CANNAASGRDEQFF,TGTGCCAACAACGCGGCTAGCGGGAGGGATGAGCAGTTCTTC
NA,TRBV7-2,TRBJ2-2,NA,CASSFHPTNTGELFF,TGTGCCAGCAGCTTCCATCCAACGAACACCGGGGAGCTGTTTTTT
NA,TRBV18,TRBJ2-1,once,CASSPEGNEQFF,TGTGCCAGCTCACCTGAGGGGAATGAGCAGTTCTTC
TRBD2,TRBV5-1,TRBJ2-7,NA,CASSRSTSGRGSEQYF,TGCGCCAGCAGCAGATCGACTAGCGGGAGGGGTTCCGAGCAGTACTTC
TRBD1,TRBV6-6,TRBJ2-7,NA,CASTKGTAYEQYF,TGTGCCAGCACCAAGGGGACAGCCTACGAGCAGTACTTC
TRBD2,TRBV27,TRBJ2-3,NA,CASGTSGDTQYF,TGTGCCAGCGGGACTAGCGGAGATACGCAGTATTTT
NA,TRBV7-6,TRBJ2-3,NA,CASSLGSRQVITDTQYF,TGTGCCAGCAGCTTAGGGTCCCGACAGGTCATCACAGATACGCAGTATTTT
NA,TRBV28,TRBJ1-5,once,CASTIGGVNSNQPQHF,TGTGCCAGCACCATCGGAGGTGTTAATAGCAATCAGCCCCAGCATTTT
NA,TRBV5-1,TRBJ2-7,NA,CASSLVSQAYEQYF,TGCGCCAGCAGCTTGGTTTCACAGGCCTACGAGCAGTACTTC
NA,TRBV11-2,TRBJ1-2,NA,CASSLVAGYGYTF,TGTGCCAGCAGCTTAGTTGCGGGTTATGGCTACACCTTC
NA,TRBV7-9,TRBJ2-2,NA,CASSFGGNTGELFF,TGTGCCAGCAGCTTTGGAGGGAACACCGGGGAGCTGTTTTTT
NA,TRBV2,TRBJ2-5,NA,CASSKIAVETQYF,TGTGCCAGCAGTAAGATAGCCGTGGAGACCCAGTACTTC
NA,TRBV6-5,TRBJ2-7,NA,CASSAERWEQYF,TGTGCCAGCAGCGCAGAGCGCTGGGAGCAGTACTTC
NA,TRBV28,TRBJ1-2,NA,CASRLLNGGYTF,TGTGCCAGCAGGCTACTAAATGGAGGCTACACCTTC
NA,TRBV29-1,TRBJ1-1,NA,CSVERRRSRIQVDTEAFF,TGCAGCGTTGAAAGGAGAAGGTCTCGGATCCAGGTAGACACTGAAGCTTTCTTT
NA,TRBV10-3,TRBJ2-2,NA,CAISERSLNTGELFF,TGTGCCATCAGTGAGAGAAGCTTGAACACCGGGGAGCTGTTTTTT
TRBD1,TRBV18,TRBJ1-2,NA,CASSPGPGGDYGYTF,TGTGCCAGCTCACCAGGCCCAGGGGGCGACTATGGCTACACCTTC
NA,TRBV4-1,TRBJ2-5,NA,CASSQVPLPGKETQYF,TGCGCCAGCAGCCAAGTTCCCCTCCCGGGAAAAGAGACCCAGTACTTC
NA,TRBV7-9,TRBJ2-7,NA,CASSFGQGPGYEQYF,TGTGCCAGCAGCTTTGGTCAGGGACCAGGGTACGAGCAGTACTTC
TRBD2,TRBV7-7,TRBJ2-1,NA,CASSPIAGGEQFF,TGTGCTAGCAGCCCCATAGCGGGAGGTGAGCAGTTCTTC
TRBD2,TRBV5-1,TRBJ2-2,NA,CASSLFRTSGIKTGELFF,TGCGCCAGCAGCTTGTTTCGGACTAGCGGGATAAAGACCGGGGAGCTGTTTTTT
TRBD2,TRBV7-3,TRBJ2-7,NA,CASSRGPGGYEQYF,TGTGCCAGCAGCCGCGGACCCGGGGGGTACGAGCAGTACTTC
NA,TRBV29-1,TRBJ2-6,NA,CSVDSSDSGANVLTF,TGCAGCGTTGACAGCTCCGACTCTGGGGCCAACGTCCTGACTTTC
NA,TRBV7-9,TRBJ2-2,NA,CASSLVLGAGELFF,TGTGCCAGCAGCTTGGTCTTGGGGGCTGGGGAGCTGTTTTTT
NA,TRBV30,TRBJ1-4,once,CAWTPGGWEKLFF,TGTGCCTGGACCCCGGGGGGGTGGGAAAAACTGTTTTTT
NA,TRBV28,TRBJ2-7,NA,CASSLTPGHGSWGYEQYF,TGTGCCAGCAGTTTAACCCCCGGTCACGGGAGTTGGGGCTACGAGCAGTACTTC
NA,TRBV19,TRBJ2-7,NA,CASSLWGDYEQYF,TGTGCCAGTAGCTTATGGGGGGACTACGAGCAGTACTTC
NA,TRBV9,TRBJ2-7,NA,CASRADRSPYEQYF,TGTGCCAGCAGGGCTGACAGATCTCCCTACGAGCAGTACTTC
NA,TRBV5-8,TRBJ1-1,once,CASSLGRANTEAFF,TGTGCCAGCAGCTTGGGCAGGGCGAACACTGAAGCTTTCTTT
NA,TRBV5-1,TRBJ1-1,NA,CASSLDPRTGGTEAFF,TGCGCCAGCAGCTTGGACCCTCGGACGGGTGGGACTGAAGCTTTCTTT
NA,TRBV28,TRBJ2-1,once,CASSLWEGQRNEQFF,TGTGCCAGCAGTTTATGGGAGGGCCAGCGCAATGAGCAGTTCTTC
NA,TRBV20-1,TRBJ2-1,once,CSAWGNEQFF,TGCAGTGCGTGGGGGAATGAGCAGTTCTTC
TRBD1,TRBV27,TRBJ1-5,NA,CASRLKGTGGQPQHF,TGTGCCAGCAGATTAAAAGGGACAGGGGGTCAGCCCCAGCATTTT
TRBD2,TRBV6-1,TRBJ2-7,NA,CASKRDLPSYEQYF,TGTGCCAGCAAGCGGGACCTCCCTTCCTACGAGCAGTACTTC
NA,TRBV5-4,TRBJ1-1,NA,CASSLAPRTEAFF,TGTGCCAGCAGCTTGGCCCCTCGAACTGAAGCTTTCTTT
TRBD1,TRBV19,TRBJ1-5,NA,CASSIRGQGNQPQHF,TGTGCCAGTAGTATAAGAGGACAGGGGAATCAGCCCCAGCATTTT
TRBD1,TRBV27,TRBJ2-1,NA,CASSLLTGTGGNEQFF,TGTGCCAGCAGTTTATTGACCGGGACAGGGGGGAATGAGCAGTTCTTC
TRBD2,TRBV7-9,TRBJ2-3,NA,CASSLGLSGKSFTDTQYF,TGTGCCAGCAGCTTGGGCCTTAGCGGGAAGTCCTTCACAGATACGCAGTATTTT
NA,TRBV2,TRBJ2-2,few,CASRQGSTGELFF,TGTGCCAGCAGACAGGGTAGCACCGGGGAGCTGTTTTTT